A selection of T cell receptor beta chains follows, all from one sample in a study of shared clonotypes between healthy human individuals. The method was immunoSEQ multiplex PCR; TCRdb's version includes in-frame clones alone and lacks a portion of them. This sample has around 560,000 clones, with around 96% found just once. Sequencing input: naive CD8+ T cells sorted from blood. The receptors were gathered from a woman in her 30s in good health. Both conserved end residues are part of each CDR3. A D gene is named only where the DNA matches it firmly. Some rows have no size entry. The others give once, few or many, or a class for an expanded clone.

j_call v_call d_call clone_size cdr3_nt cdr3_aa
TRBJ1-2 TRBV6-5 NA NA TGTGCCAGCAGTTACTATCAGGAGGACCTTAACTATGGCTACACCTTC CASSYYQEDLNYGYTF
TRBJ1-1 TRBV5-8 NA NA TGTGCCAGCAGCTTGAACGAAGCTTTCTTT CASSLNEAFF
TRBJ2-7 TRBV19 NA NA TGTGCCAGTAGTGCTACAGGGAGTTACGAGCAGTACTTC CASSATGSYEQYF
TRBJ2-7 TRBV27 NA NA TGTGCCAGCAGTCAACGGACAGGCGGGGCCTACGAGCAGTACTTC CASSQRTGGAYEQYF
TRBJ1-5 TRBV2 NA once TGTGCCAGCAGCATTGGGACACCAAATCAGCCCCAGCATTTT CASSIGTPNQPQHF
TRBJ2-1 TRBV7-9 TRBD2 NA TGTGCCAGCAACCCGGGACTAGTATCCAATGAGCAGTTCTTC CASNPGLVSNEQFF
TRBJ2-7 TRBV28 NA NA TGTGCCAGCAACCTCGTGGGGGGCGAGCAGTACTTC CASNLVGGEQYF
TRBJ1-1 TRBV25-1 NA NA TGTGCCAGCAGTGAAGGTCGAAAGGGGGGGTACACTGAAGCTTTCTTT CASSEGRKGGYTEAFF
TRBJ2-2 TRBV7-9 TRBD2 NA TGTGCCAGCAGCTTAGTGCTAGCGGGACCCTCCACCGGGGAGCTGTTTTTT CASSLVLAGPSTGELFF
TRBJ2-1 TRBV11-2 NA NA TGTGCCAGCAGCCCCCCAAGGGCGGGCGCCTACAATGAGCAGTTCTTC CASSPPRAGAYNEQFF
TRBJ1-2 TRBV5-6 NA once TGTGCCAGCAGCTTGGCGGGGGCGAACTATGGCTACACCTTC CASSLAGANYGYTF
TRBJ2-1 TRBV15 NA NA TGTGCCACCAGCAGAGTATGGGAGAGCTCCTACAATGAGCAGTTCTTC CATSRVWESSYNEQFF
TRBJ2-3 TRBV27 TRBD2 NA TGTGCCAGCGGACTAGCGGGGGACACAGATACGCAGTATTTT CASGLAGDTDTQYF
TRBJ2-4 TRBV2 NA NA TGTGCCAGCAGTGATCTTGACGGGGCAGAAAAATTAGCCAAAAACATTCAGTACTTC CASSDLDGAEKLAKNIQYF
TRBJ2-7 TRBV27 TRBD2 NA TGTGCCAGCAGTTTATCCGGGAGGGCCGGTTACGAGCAGTACTTC CASSLSGRAGYEQYF
TRBJ1-2 TRBV9 NA NA TGTGCCAGCAGCGTAGACGGCGGGTGGGACAACCCGAACTATGGCTACACCTTC CASSVDGGWDNPNYGYTF
TRBJ1-6 TRBV27 NA NA TGTGCCAGCAGTTTGGGACGAGAAGGTTCACCCCTCCACTTT CASSLGREGSPLHF
TRBJ1-5 TRBV30 TRBD1 few TGTGCCTGGAGTCCGACAGGGAAAACCCAGCCCCAGCATTTT CAWSPTGKTQPQHF
TRBJ2-7 TRBV28 NA once TGTGCCAGCAGTGGGCTGACAGGGAGGTTAGCGGAATATGGCTACGAGCAGTACTTC CASSGLTGRLAEYGYEQYF
TRBJ2-1 TRBV5-6 TRBD1 NA TGTGCCAGCAGCATGGGACAGGGTATGTATGAGCAGTTCTTC CASSMGQGMYEQFF
TRBJ2-3 TRBV11-2 TRBD2 NA TGTGCCAGCAGCTCTGGAGGCGGACTAGCGGGAAGCACAGATACGCAGTATTTT CASSSGGGLAGSTDTQYF
TRBJ1-1 TRBV28 TRBD1 NA TGTGCCAGCAGTTTAGACAGGGGGGACACTGAAGCTTTCTTT CASSLDRGDTEAFF
TRBJ2-1 TRBV27 TRBD2 NA TGTGCCAGCAGTTTATCGACTAGCGGAGCCAATGAGCAGTTCTTC CASSLSTSGANEQFF
TRBJ2-6 TRBV5-1 NA NA TGCGCCAGCCCCTTTCCGGGACGGAAAAAAAGTTCTGGGGCCAACGTCCTGACTTTC CASPFPGRKKSSGANVLTF
TRBJ2-7 TRBV5-1 TRBD1 once TGCGCCAGCAGCTTGGATGCGACAGGGGGTATCTACGAGCAGTACTTC CASSLDATGGIYEQYF
TRBJ1-6 TRBV27 NA NA TGTGCCAGCAGTACGGGACAAGGGTACCCGAATTCACCCCTCCACTTT CASSTGQGYPNSPLHF
TRBJ2-2 TRBV7-9 TRBD1 NA TGTGCCAGCAGCCCATTCGGGATACAGGGGAAGTCCGGGGAGCTGTTTTTT CASSPFGIQGKSGELFF
TRBJ2-1 TRBV5-4 TRBD2 NA TGTGCCAGCAGCGGGCTAGCGGGTAGCTTCAATGAGCAGTTCTTC CASSGLAGSFNEQFF
TRBJ2-7 TRBV27 TRBD2 NA TGTGCCAGCACCCTGACGGGGGGTACCTACGAGCAGTACTTC CASTLTGGTYEQYF
TRBJ1-1 TRBV27 NA NA TGTGCCAGCAGTAGTTTCGGGGTGCTGAACACTGAAGCTTTCTTT CASSSFGVLNTEAFF
TRBJ2-7 TRBV5-8 NA NA TGTGCCAGCCGGACAGCCTACGAGCAGTACTTC CASRTAYEQYF
TRBJ1-1 TRBV27 NA NA TGTGCCAGCAGTTGGACGAGGGCACCAAACACTGAAGCTTTCTTT CASSWTRAPNTEAFF
TRBJ1-2 TRBV5-6 TRBD1 NA TGTGCCAGCAGCTTGGGGGAGGGACAGTTTTTCTATGGCTACACCTTC CASSLGEGQFFYGYTF
TRBJ2-2 TRBV28 NA once TGTGCCAGCAGTGATCGGATTTATTCCGGGGAGCTGTTTTTT CASSDRIYSGELFF
TRBJ2-3 TRBV6-5 NA once TGTGCCAGCGGAACTAGCACAGATACGCAGTATTTT CASGTSTDTQYF
TRBJ2-2 TRBV27 TRBD1 NA TGTGCCAGCAGTTTGGGACAGGGGTCCACCGGGGAGCTGTTTTTT CASSLGQGSTGELFF
TRBJ2-2 TRBV7-9 TRBD2 NA TGTGCCAGCAGCTTAAGGGTAGCGGGAGCCGGGGAGCTGTTTTTT CASSLRVAGAGELFF
TRBJ2-7 TRBV19 NA NA TGTGCCAGTAGTATCGTTACCGATGGTGCCTACGAGCAGTACTTC CASSIVTDGAYEQYF
TRBJ1-1 TRBV13 NA NA TGTGCCAGCAGCGACGCGGGGTCTACTGAAGCTTTCTTT CASSDAGSTEAFF
TRBJ2-3 TRBV10-3 NA NA TGTGCCATCAGTGAGCCCCGGGGCTCGGGAGATACGCAGTATTTT CAISEPRGSGDTQYF
TRBJ2-1 TRBV11-1 TRBD2 NA TGTGCCAGCAGCTTAGCGGGAGGGCCAAGTGAGCAGTTCTTC CASSLAGGPSEQFF
TRBJ1-2 TRBV9 NA NA TGTGCCAGCAGCGTAGGCGGAGGGGCTTATGGCTACACCTTC CASSVGGGAYGYTF
TRBJ2-7 TRBV5-6 NA NA TGTGCCAGCAGCTTAGGACCGAAGGTCCACGAGCAGTACTTC CASSLGPKVHEQYF
TRBJ2-1 TRBV27 NA NA TGTGCCAGCGGTCAAGGACTACTCTTC CASGQGLLF
TRBJ2-7 TRBV10-3 TRBD2 once TGTGCCATCAGTGAGTCGGAGGCTAGCGGGAGCGGTGGGCAGTACTTC CAISESEASGSGGQYF
TRBJ2-1 TRBV27 TRBD2 NA TGTGCCAGCAGTTTACTAGGCGGGAGGTACAATGAGCAGTTCTTC CASSLLGGRYNEQFF
TRBJ1-3 TRBV13 NA once TGTGCCAGCAGCTTAGGCAAGGGTGCTGGAAACACCATATATTTT CASSLGKGAGNTIYF